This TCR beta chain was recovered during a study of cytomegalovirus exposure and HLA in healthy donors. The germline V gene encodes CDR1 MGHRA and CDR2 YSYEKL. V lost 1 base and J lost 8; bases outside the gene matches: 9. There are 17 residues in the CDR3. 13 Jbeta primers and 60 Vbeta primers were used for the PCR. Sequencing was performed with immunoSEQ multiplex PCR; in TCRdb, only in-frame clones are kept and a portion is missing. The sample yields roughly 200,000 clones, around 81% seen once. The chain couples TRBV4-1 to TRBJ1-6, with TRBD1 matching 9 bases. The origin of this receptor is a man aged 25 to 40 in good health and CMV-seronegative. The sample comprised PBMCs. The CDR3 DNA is TGCGCCAGCAGCCAAGTTGTTCTTCGGGACAGGGATTCACCCCTCCACTTT. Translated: CASSQVVLRDRDSPLHF.